The present T cell receptor (beta chain) was sequenced within a study of shared clonotypes between healthy human individuals. CD8 cells regarded as naive lacked CD45RO, were positively chosen for CCR7, and omitted terminally differentiated effector memory CD45RA+ cells. The study enrolled healthy HIV-negative adults without recent acute infections or vaccinations as donors. There are 16 residues in the CDR3. The J segment lost 2 bases and the V segment lost 1 base, leaving 6 bases of the junction unmatched. The germline V gene has CDR1 SGHAT and CDR2 FQDESV (reference sequence). The protocol was immunoSEQ multiplex PCR, while the TCRdb copy is restricted to in-frame clones and leaves out a portion. The table includes around 620,000 clones, about 95% detected once.

The source material was naive CD8+ T cells sorted from blood. The chain uses TRBV11-1 and TRBJ2-7; 9 nucleotides line up with TRBD2. The clonotype originates from a woman in her twenties or thirties in good health. CDR3 amino acids: CASSLVIAGVTYEQYF. The CDR3 DNA reads TGTGCCAGCAGCTTAGTAATAGCGGGAGTGACCTACGAGCAGTACTTC.